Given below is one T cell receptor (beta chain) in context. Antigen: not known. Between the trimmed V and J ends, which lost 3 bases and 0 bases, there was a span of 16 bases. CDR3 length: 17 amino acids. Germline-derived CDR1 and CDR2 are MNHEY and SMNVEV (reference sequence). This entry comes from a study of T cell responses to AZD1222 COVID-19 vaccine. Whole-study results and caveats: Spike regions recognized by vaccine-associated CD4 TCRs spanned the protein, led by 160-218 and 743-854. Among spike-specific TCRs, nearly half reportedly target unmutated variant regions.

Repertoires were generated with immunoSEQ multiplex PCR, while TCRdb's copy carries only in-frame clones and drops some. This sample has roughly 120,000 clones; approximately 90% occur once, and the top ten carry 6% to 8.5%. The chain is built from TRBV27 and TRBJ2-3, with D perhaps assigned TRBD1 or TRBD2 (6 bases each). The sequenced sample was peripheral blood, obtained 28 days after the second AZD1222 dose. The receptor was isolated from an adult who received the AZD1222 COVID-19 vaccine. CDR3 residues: CASSLGVGGISTDTQYF. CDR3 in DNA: TGTGCCAGCAGTTTGGGGGTAGGGGGGATTAGCACAGATACGCAGTATTTT.